This entry lists 19 T cell receptor beta chains sequenced from one sample in a study of blood T cell repertoires in COVID-19. Generated by immunoSEQ multiplex PCR, the TCRdb table keeps only in-frame clones and is missing some. The sample holds approximately 52,000 clones, around nine tenths seen once. Sequences were obtained from peripheral blood. These TCRs come from a human donor with active COVID-19. The donor label of this sample is uncertain.

The chain uses TRBV28 and TRBJ2-7, with D uncertain. There are 12 residues in the CDR3. V was cut by 6 bases and J by 4 bases, with 10 bases left in between. Germline V lookup: CDR1 MDHEN, CDR2 SYDVKM. CDR3 DNA sequence: TGTGCCAGCAGCCCTCTTAAATACGAGCAGTACTTC. Encoded protein: CASSPLKYEQYF.

The V gene is TRBV4-1, the J gene TRBJ2-1; TRBD2 matches 8 bases. Trimming cost V 4 bases and J 0 bases; bases outside gene matches: 5. The CDR3 length is 16 residues. CDR1 is MGHRA and CDR2 is YSYEKL in the germline V gene. The CDR3 is CASSLGLAGSYNEQFF. In nucleotides, the CDR3 is TGCGCCAGCAGCCTCGGACTAGCTGGCTCCTACAATGAGCAGTTCTTC.

CDR3 in amino acids: CASSRGPGNQPQHF. For the CDR3, the DNA is TGTGCCAGCTCCAGGGGGCCGGGCAATCAGCCCCAGCATTTT. The chain employs TRBV7-2 and TRBJ1-5, with 8 positions matching TRBD1. Trimming cost V 8 bases and J 2 bases; bases outside gene matches: 5. Germline V CDR1 and CDR2: SGHTA, FQGNSA. The CDR3 has 14 amino acids.

The chain uses TRBV27 and TRBJ2-1; 10 bases map to TRBD2. This CDR3 comprises 16 residues. V lost 2 bases, J lost 8 bases, and 9 bases stayed unmatched. The germline V gene encodes CDR1 MNHEY and CDR2 SMNVEV (reference sequence). CDR3 loop: CASSLHNSGGWDEQFF. CDR3 nucleotide sequence: TGTGCCAGCAGTTTACATAATAGCGGGGGGTGGGATGAGCAGTTCTTC.

V is TRBV27 and J is TRBJ2-5, with 9 nucleotides matching TRBD2. J was trimmed by 1 base and V by 2 bases; bases with no gene match: 17. This CDR3 is built from 20 residues. Germline V gene data show CDR1 as MNHEY and CDR2 as SMNVEV (reference sequence). CDR3 DNA sequence: TGTGCCAGCAGTTTAGCGGGGGGGGCCGGGGGGCTGGTGGTCCAAGAGACCCAGTACTTC. It specifies CASSLAGGAGGLVVQETQYF.

The chain links TRBV7-9 to TRBJ2-2; 10 nucleotides align to TRBD1. J lost 4 bases, V lost 5 bases, and 7 bases had no gene match. CDR3 length: 16 amino acids. Germline CDR1 SEHNR, CDR2 FQNEAQ (reference sequence). Here the CDR3 reads CASSLGQGEVTGELFF. The CDR3, as DNA: TGTGCCAGCAGCCTCGGACAGGGGGAAGTCACCGGGGAGCTGTTTTTT.

This chain joins TRBV12-3 or TRBV12-4 and TRBJ1-5; tentative D call: TRBD1 (5 bases). The CDR3 runs 11 residues. Trimming took 6 bases from V and 11 from J, leaving 11 bases between them. CDR3 DNA sequence: TGTGCCAGCAGCAGGGCGGGGGCCCAGCATTTT. This gives the protein CASSRAGAQHF.

This clone came up once. The chain couples TRBV5-1 to TRBJ2-6; no firm D call. V shed 2 bases and J shed 0 bases, with 6 bases lying between them. The CDR3 is made up of 15 amino acids. Germline lookup yields CDR1 SGHRS and CDR2 YFSETQ. The CDR3 nucleotides are TGCGCCAGCAGCTTAACTATCTCTGGGGCCAACGTCCTGACTTTC. Its protein is CASSLTISGANVLTF.

The sample holds one count of this clone. V gene TRBV2 combines with J gene TRBJ1-6, with 9 bases that match TRBD1. The CDR3 is made up of 14 amino acids. Germline V gives CDR1 SNHLY, CDR2 FYNNEI. Germline trimming cut 5 bases from V and 13 bases from J; bases unmatched to any gene: 9. CDR3 coding DNA: TGTGCCAGCAGTAACACAGGGGGCGTGGGTCCCCTCCACTTT. Encoded protein: CASSNTGGVGPLHF. The entire variable domain, with the rest obtained from reference TRBV2 and TRBJ1-6, is as follows: EPEVTQTPSHQVTQMGQEVILRCVPISNHLYFYWYRQILGQKVEFLVSFYNNEISEKSEIFDDQFSVERPDGSNFTLKIRSTKLEDSAMYFCASSNTGGVGPLHFGNGTRLTVT.

The chain recombines TRBV6-6 with TRBJ2-3; no clear D. Trimming shortened V by 6 bases and J by 6 bases, and 13 bases separated the two germline ends. The CDR3 consists of 13 residues. Germline V lookup: CDR1 MNHNY, CDR2 SVGAGI (reference sequence). The CDR3 DNA reads TGTGCCAGCAGCCCATACGGTGCGGATACGCAGTATTTT. Its translation: CASSPYGADTQYF.

With regard to this clone: A junction end diverges from the germline sequence, so it may reflect a read error. V is TRBV18 and J is TRBJ2-3; D gene unclear. Germline values: CDR1 KGHSH, CDR2 LQKENI. This CDR3 is built from 14 residues. The CDR3: CASSPRVGPDTQYF. The CDR3 nucleotides read TGTGCCAGCTCCCCACGGGTTGGGCCAGATACGCAGTATTTT.

The chain recombines TRBV3-1 (or the pseudogene TRBV3-2) with TRBJ2-2, with D possibly TRBD2 on 5 matching bases. V dropped 0 bases and J dropped 0 bases, with 20 bases sitting between them. The CDR3 runs 20 residues. In germline, CDR1 is LGHDT, CDR2 YNNKEL (reference sequence). CDR3 loop: CASSQEGGRISTANTGELFF. In DNA, the CDR3 is TGTGCCAGCAGCCAAGAAGGAGGACGAATCTCAACCGCGAACACCGGGGAGCTGTTTTTT.

This chain joins TRBV5-1 and TRBJ1-5, with D possibly being TRBD1 (6 bases). V gave up 4 bases and J gave up 10 bases, with 15 bases separating them. CDR1 and CDR2 from the germline V gene are SGHRS and YFSETQ. The CDR3 has 13 amino acids. The CDR3 DNA reads TGCGCCAGCAGCGCGGACAGCCTTGGTCCCCAGCATTTT. It translates to CASSADSLGPQHF.

This clone was seen a handful of times. Here the CDR3 reads CASITPRQENTGELFF. The CDR3 DNA reads as TGTGCCAGCATAACCCCAAGACAGGAGAACACCGGGGAGCTGTTTTTT. The J gene is TRBJ2-2, the V gene TRBV3-1 (or the pseudogene TRBV3-2), with D possibly matching TRBD1 (6 bases). Germline V gene sequence: CDR1 LGHDT, CDR2 YNNKEL (reference sequence). The CDR3 sequence is 16 residues long. Trimming removed 7 bases from V and 1 base from J, with 16 bases in between.

J is TRBJ2-1 and V is TRBV12-5; D may be TRBD2 (7 bases). Germline V CDR1 and CDR2: LGHNT, FRNRAP. The CDR3 consists of 14 residues. V lost 7 bases and J 3 bases, leaving 13 bases between the germline ends. The CDR3 nucleotides read TGTGCTAGTGTGAAAGGGGGGGACTACAATGAGCAGTTCTTC. Its protein product is CASVKGGDYNEQFF.

This clone was detected only a few times. Other DNA sequences in the same sample also yield this CDR3. This chain connects TRBV7-9 to TRBJ2-7; D is ambiguous. CDR3 length equals 13 residues. Trimming pared 1 base from V and 1 base from J, leaving 5 bases between. Germline CDR1 and CDR2: SEHNR and FQNEAQ (reference sequence). CDR3 amino acids: CASSLGRSYEQYV. CDR3 sequence (DNA): TGTGCCAGCAGCTTAGGCAGATCCTACGAGCAGTACGTC.

The chain employs TRBV4-1 and TRBJ2-1, with TRBD2 matching 7 bases. J was trimmed by 7 bases and V by 1 base; bases with no gene match: 4. The CDR3 has 14 residues. Looked up from germline, CDR1 is MGHRA and CDR2 is YSYEKL. CDR3 region: CASSQGDGRNEQFF. CDR3 nucleotide sequence: TGCGCCAGCAGCCAAGGGGACGGGAGGAATGAGCAGTTCTTC.

The V call is TRBV6-5, the J call TRBJ2-1; 11 nucleotides line up with TRBD2. The germline V gene has CDR1 MNHEY and CDR2 SVGAGI. J lost 6 bases, V lost 5 bases, and 6 bases had no gene match. This CDR3 has 15 residues. The CDR3 DNA reads as TGTGCCAGCAGTCCTCTAGCGGGAGGTTCCAATGAGCAGTTCTTC. Its protein product is CASSPLAGGSNEQFF.

This chain connects TRBV6-1 to TRBJ2-7; D is possibly TRBD2 (5 bases). Germline V gene data show CDR1 as MNHNS and CDR2 as SASEGT. With 1 base removed from V and 1 base from J, the gap between germline ends came to 11 bases. The CDR3 length is 15 residues. This CDR3 reads CASSEVGRLSYEQYF. CDR3 bases: TGTGCCAGCAGTGAAGTCGGGCGACTATCCTACGAGCAGTACTTC.